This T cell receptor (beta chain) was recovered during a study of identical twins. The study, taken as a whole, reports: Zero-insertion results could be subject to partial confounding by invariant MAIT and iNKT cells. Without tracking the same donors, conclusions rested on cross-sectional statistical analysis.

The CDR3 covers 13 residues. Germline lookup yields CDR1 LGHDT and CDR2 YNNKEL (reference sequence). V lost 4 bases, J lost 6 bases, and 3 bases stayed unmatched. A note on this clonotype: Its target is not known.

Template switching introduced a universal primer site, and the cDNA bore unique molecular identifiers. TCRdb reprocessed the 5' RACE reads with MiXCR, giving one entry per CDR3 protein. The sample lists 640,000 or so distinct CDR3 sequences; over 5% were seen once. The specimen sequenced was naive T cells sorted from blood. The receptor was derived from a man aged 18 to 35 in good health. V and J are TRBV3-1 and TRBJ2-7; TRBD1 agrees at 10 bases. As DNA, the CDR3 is TGTGCCAGCAGCCGAGGACAGGGGGGCGAGCAGTACTTC. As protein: CASSRGQGGEQYF.